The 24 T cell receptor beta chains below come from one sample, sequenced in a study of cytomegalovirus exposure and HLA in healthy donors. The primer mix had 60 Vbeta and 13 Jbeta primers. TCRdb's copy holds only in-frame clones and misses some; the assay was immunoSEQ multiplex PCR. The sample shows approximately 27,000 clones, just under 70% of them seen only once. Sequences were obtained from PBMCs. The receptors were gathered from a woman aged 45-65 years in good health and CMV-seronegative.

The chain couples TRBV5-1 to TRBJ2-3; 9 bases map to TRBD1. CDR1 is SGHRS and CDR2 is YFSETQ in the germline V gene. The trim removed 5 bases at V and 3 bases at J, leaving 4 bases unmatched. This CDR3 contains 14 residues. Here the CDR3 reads CASRWTGATDTQYF. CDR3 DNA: TGCGCCAGCAGATGGACAGGGGCTACAGATACGCAGTATTTT.

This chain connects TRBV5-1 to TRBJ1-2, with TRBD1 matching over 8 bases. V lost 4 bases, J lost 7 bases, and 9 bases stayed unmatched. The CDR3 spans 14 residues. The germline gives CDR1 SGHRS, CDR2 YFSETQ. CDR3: CASSTGQGASGYTF. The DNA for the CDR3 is TGCGCCAGCAGCACCGGGCAGGGGGCCTCTGGCTACACCTTC.

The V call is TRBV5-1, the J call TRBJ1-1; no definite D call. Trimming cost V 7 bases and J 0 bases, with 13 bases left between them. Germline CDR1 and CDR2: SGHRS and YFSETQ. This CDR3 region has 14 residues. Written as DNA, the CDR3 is TGCGCCAGCTCCGAGGAGTTCCTGAACACTGAAGCTTTCTTT. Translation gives CASSEEFLNTEAFF. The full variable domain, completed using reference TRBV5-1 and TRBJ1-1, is KAGVTQTPRYLIKTRGQQVTLSCSPISGHRSVSWYQQTPGQGLQFLFEYFSETQRNKGNFPGRFSGRQFSNSRSEMNVSTLELGDSALYLCASSEEFLNTEAFFGQGTRLTVV.

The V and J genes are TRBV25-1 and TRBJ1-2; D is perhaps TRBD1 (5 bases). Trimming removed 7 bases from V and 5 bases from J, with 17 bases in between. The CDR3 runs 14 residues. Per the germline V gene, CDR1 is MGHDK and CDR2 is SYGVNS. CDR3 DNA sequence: TGTGCCAGCACCTCCCAGGGCTCGGCTTATGGCTACACCTTC. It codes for CASTSQGSAYGYTF.

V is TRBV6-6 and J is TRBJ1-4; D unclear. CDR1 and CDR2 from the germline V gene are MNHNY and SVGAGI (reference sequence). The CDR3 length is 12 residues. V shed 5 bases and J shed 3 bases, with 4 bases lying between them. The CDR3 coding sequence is TGTGCCAGCAGTCCAGCTAATGAAAAACTGTTTTTT. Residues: CASSPANEKLFF.

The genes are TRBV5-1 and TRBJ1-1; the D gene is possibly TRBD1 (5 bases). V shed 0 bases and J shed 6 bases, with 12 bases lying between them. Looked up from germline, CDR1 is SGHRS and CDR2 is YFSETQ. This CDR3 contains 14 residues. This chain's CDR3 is CASSLGEGRAEAFF. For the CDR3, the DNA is TGCGCCAGCAGCTTGGGGGAGGGACGCGCTGAAGCTTTCTTT. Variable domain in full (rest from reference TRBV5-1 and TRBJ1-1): KAGVTQTPRYLIKTRGQQVTLSCSPISGHRSVSWYQQTPGQGLQFLFEYFSETQRNKGNFPGRFSGRQFSNSRSEMNVSTLELGDSALYLCASSLGEGRAEAFFGQGTRLTVV.

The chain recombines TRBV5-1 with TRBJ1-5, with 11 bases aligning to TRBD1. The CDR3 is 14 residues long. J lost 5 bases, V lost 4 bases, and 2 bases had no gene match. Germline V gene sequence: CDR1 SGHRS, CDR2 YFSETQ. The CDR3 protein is CASSQGQGDQPQHF. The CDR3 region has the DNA TGCGCCAGCAGCCAGGGACAGGGGGATCAGCCCCAGCATTTT.

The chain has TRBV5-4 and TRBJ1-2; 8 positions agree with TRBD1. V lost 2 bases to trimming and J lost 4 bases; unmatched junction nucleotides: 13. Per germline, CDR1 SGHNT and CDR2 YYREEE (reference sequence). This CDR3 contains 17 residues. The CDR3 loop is CASSFDYQGALSYGYTF. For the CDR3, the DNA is TGTGCCAGCAGCTTTGATTACCAGGGGGCGCTTTCCTATGGCTACACCTTC.

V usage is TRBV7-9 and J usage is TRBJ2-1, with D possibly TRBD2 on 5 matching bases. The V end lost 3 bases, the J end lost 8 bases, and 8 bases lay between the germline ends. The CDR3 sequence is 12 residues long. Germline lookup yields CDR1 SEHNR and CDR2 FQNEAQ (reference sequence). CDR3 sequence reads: CASSFTRHEQFF. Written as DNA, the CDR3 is TGTGCCAGCAGCTTCACTAGGCATGAGCAGTTCTTC.

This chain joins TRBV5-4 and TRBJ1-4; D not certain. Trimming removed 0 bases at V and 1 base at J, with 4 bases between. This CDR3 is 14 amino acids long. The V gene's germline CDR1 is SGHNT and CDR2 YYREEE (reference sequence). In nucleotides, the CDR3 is TGTGCCAGCAGCTTGGGTCGAACTAATGAAAAACTGTTTTTT. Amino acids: CASSLGRTNEKLFF.

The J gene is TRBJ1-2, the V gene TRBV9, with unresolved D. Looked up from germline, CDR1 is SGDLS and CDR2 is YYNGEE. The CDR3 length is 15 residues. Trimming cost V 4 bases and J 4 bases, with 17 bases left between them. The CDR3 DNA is TGTGCCAGCAGCCCCAACCTTGCGTTGCGCTATGGCTACACCTTC. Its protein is CASSPNLALRYGYTF. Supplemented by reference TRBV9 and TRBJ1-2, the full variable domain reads DSGVTQTPKHLITATGQRVTLRCSPRSGDLSVYWYQQSLDQGLQFLIQYYNGEERAKGNILERFSAQQFPDLHSELNLSSLELGDSALYFCASSPNLALRYGYTFGSGTRLTVV.

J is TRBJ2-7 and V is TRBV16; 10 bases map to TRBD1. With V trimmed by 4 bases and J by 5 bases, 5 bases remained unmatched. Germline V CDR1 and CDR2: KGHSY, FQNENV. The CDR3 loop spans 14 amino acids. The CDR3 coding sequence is TGTGCCAGCAGCCGCCCGGGACAGGGGCACGAGCAGTACTTC. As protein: CASSRPGQGHEQYF.

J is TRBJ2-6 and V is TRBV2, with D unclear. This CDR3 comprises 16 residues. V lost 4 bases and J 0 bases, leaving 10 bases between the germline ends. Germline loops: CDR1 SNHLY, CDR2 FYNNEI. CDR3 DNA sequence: TGTGCCAGCAGTGTAAATTCCCGCTCTGGGGCCAACGTCCTGACTTTC. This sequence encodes CASSVNSRSGANVLTF.

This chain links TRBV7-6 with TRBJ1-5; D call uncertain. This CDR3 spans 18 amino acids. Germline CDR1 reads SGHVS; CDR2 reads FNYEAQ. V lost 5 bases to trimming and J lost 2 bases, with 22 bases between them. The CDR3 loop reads CASSPYGGTHTGNQPQHF. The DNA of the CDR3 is TGTGCCAGCAGCCCATATGGTGGCACCCACACCGGCAATCAGCCCCAGCATTTT.

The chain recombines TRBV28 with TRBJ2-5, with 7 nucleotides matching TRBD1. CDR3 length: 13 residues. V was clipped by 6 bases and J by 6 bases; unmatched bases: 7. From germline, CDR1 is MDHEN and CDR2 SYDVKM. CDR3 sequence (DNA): TGTGCCAGCAGCAGACAGGGAGTGAAGACCCAGTACTTC. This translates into CASSRQGVKTQYF.

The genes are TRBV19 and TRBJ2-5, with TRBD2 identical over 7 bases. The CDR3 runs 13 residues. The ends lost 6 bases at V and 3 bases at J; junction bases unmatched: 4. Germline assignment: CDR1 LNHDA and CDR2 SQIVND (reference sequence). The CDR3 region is CASRGGREETQYF. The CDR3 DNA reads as TGTGCCAGTAGGGGCGGGAGAGAAGAGACCCAGTACTTC.

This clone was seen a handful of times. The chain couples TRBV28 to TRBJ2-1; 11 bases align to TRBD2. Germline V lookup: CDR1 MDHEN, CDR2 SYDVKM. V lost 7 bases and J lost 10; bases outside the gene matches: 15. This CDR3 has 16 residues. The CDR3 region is CASNLDGTSGFGEQFF. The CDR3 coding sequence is TGTGCCAGCAATTTGGACGGGACTAGCGGTTTTGGGGAGCAGTTCTTC.

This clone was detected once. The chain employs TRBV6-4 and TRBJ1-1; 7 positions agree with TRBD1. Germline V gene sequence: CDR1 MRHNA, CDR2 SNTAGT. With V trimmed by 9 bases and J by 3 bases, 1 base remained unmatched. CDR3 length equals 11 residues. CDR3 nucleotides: TGTGCCAGAGGACAGGACACTGAAGCTTTCTTT. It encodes CARGQDTEAFF.

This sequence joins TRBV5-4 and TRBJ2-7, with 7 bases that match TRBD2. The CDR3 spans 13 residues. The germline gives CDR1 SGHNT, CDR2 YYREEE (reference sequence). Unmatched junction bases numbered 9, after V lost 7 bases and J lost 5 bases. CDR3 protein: CASAYSGAHEQYF. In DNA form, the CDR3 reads TGTGCCAGCGCCTACAGCGGGGCCCACGAGCAGTACTTC.

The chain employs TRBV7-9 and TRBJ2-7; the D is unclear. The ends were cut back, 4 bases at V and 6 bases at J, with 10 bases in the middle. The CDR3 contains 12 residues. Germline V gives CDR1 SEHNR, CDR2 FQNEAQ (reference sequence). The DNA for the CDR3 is TGTGCCAGCAGCTCGGGTTTTGGCGAGCAGTACTTC. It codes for CASSSGFGEQYF.

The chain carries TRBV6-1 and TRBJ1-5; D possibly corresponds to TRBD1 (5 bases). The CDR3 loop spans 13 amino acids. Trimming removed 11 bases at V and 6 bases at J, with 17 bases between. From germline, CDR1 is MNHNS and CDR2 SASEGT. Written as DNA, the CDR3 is TGTGCCTGCGCCTCAGGGATAGGTCAGCCCCAGCATTTT. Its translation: CACASGIGQPQHF.

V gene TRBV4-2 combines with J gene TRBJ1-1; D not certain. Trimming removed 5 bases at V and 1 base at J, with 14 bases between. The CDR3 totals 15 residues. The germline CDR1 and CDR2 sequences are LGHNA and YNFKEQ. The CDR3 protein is CASSVTEAENTEAFF. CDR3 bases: TGTGCCAGCAGCGTCACCGAGGCGGAGAACACTGAAGCTTTCTTT.

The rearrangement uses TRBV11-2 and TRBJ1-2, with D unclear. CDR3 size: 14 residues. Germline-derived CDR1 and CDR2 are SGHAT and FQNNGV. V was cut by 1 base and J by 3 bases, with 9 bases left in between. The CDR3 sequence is CASSLGGLDYGYTF. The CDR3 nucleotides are TGTGCCAGCAGCTTAGGAGGTTTGGACTATGGCTACACCTTC.

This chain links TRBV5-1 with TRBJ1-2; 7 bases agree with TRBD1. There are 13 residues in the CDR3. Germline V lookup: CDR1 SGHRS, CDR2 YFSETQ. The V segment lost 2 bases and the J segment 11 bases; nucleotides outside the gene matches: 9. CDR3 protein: CASSLIRDSRYTF. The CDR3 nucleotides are TGCGCCAGCAGCTTAATCCGGGACAGCCGGTACACCTTC.